This T cell receptor beta chain derives from a study of vaccination effects on CD4 cells after COVID-19. Sequencing was performed with immunoSEQ multiplex PCR; in TCRdb, only in-frame clones are kept and a portion is missing. Of tens of thousands of clones in the sample, 73% are singletons; the top ten hold 7.8%. CDR3 size: 15 residues. Germline V gene lookup returns CDR1 SGHRS and CDR2 YFSETQ. V trimming: 0 bases; J trimming: 2 bases; junction bases outside the gene matches: 3. In the ViraFEST assay, antigen-specific CD4+ clonotypes were identified by expansion after peptide-pool stimulation. Around day 10 of culture, CD4+ T cells were separated out. Every participant took two doses of the BNT162b2 or mRNA-1273 vaccine. Neither prior SARS-CoV-2 infection nor positive nucleocapsid antibodies were present in the vaccine recipients. Details on this clone: Its antigen is still unknown.

The genes are TRBV5-1 and TRBJ2-3; 7 bases are shared with TRBD1. Sequences were derived from CD4+ T cells from PBMCs cultured with SARS-CoV-2 spike peptides, sampled after COVID-19 vaccination. The sequence was obtained from a human donor who received a COVID-19 vaccine. The CDR3 protein is CASSLAGQNTDTQYF. In DNA form, the CDR3 reads TGCGCCAGCAGCTTGGCGGGACAGAACACAGATACGCAGTATTTT.